One sample yielded the 27 T cell receptor beta chains listed below, sequenced in a study of PD-L1 blockade in urothelial cancer. This table comes from immunoSEQ multiplex PCR, and its TCRdb copy is limited to in-frame clones, with some not included. The table shows around 35,000 clones, with approximately 83% occurring only once. The sample was PBMCs, taken around atezolizumab (anti-PD-L1) treatment. The source of these receptors is a man between 60 and 75 years old with urothelial cancer.

This chain uses TRBV28 with TRBJ2-3, with D maybe TRBD1 (6 bases). V lost 3 bases, J lost 6 bases, and 13 bases lay in between. CDR3 size: 14 residues. Germline V gives CDR1 MDHEN, CDR2 SYDVKM. The CDR3 DNA sequence: TGTGCCAGCAGTTTTAGGTCAGGGGAGGATACGCAGTATTTT. This codes for CASSFRSGEDTQYF.

This clone has more than one count but fewer than ten. The chain uses TRBV15 and TRBJ1-6; a weak D match, TRBD1 (6 bases). With 4 bases removed from V and 14 bases from J, the gap between germline ends came to 18 bases. This CDR3 comprises 14 residues. Germline CDR1 is LNHNV and CDR2 is YYDKDF (reference sequence). In DNA form, the CDR3 reads TGTGCCACCAGCACCCGGGACACCCTCAAATCCCTCCACTTT. It is translated as CATSTRDTLKSLHF.

The rearrangement uses TRBV7-9 and TRBJ2-3, with D perhaps TRBD2 (6 bases). Germline-derived CDR1 and CDR2 are SEHNR and FQNEAQ (reference sequence). This CDR3 is built from 14 residues. V was shortened by 1 base and J by 4 bases, with 9 bases between the two germline ends. The CDR3 DNA reads TGTGCCAGCAGCTTAGGTCTAGCGTCAGATACGCAGTATTTT. Its translation: CASSLGLASDTQYF. The whole variable domain, remainder taken from reference TRBV7-9 and TRBJ2-3, is DTGVSQNPRHKITKRGQNVTFRCDPISEHNRLYWYRQTLGQGPEFLTYFQNEAQLEKSRLLSDRFSAERPKGSFSTLEIQRTEQGDSAMYLCASSLGLASDTQYFGPGTRLTVL.

The chain employs TRBV30 and TRBJ2-5; 9 nucleotides line up with TRBD1. Germline CDR1 reads GTSNPN; CDR2 reads SVGIG (reference sequence). The CDR3 is made up of 13 amino acids. V lost 7 bases, J lost 2 bases, and 5 bases stayed unmatched. CDR3 residues: CALLDRGQETQYF. The CDR3, as DNA: TGTGCCTTGTTGGACAGGGGACAAGAGACCCAGTACTTC.

V usage is TRBV5-4 and J usage is TRBJ2-3; 7 bases are a match to TRBD2. In germline, CDR1 is SGHNT, CDR2 YYREEE (reference sequence). The CDR3 is made up of 17 amino acids. V lost 4 bases to trimming and J lost 0 bases; unmatched junction nucleotides: 11. The chain's CDR3 is CASSPGGRGPSTDTQYF. The CDR3 DNA reads TGTGCCAGCAGCCCCGGGGGGAGGGGCCCTAGCACAGATACGCAGTATTTT.

The chain is built from TRBV4-1 and TRBJ2-1, with 15 bases identical to TRBD2. Germline CDR1 MGHRA, CDR2 YSYEKL. V shed 5 bases, J shed 4 bases, and the junction held 9 bases outside the gene matches. The CDR3 covers 18 residues. The CDR3 nucleotides read TGCGCCAGCAGCACCCTGGGGACTAGCGGGGGGCAGTACAATGAGCAGTTCTTC. Encoded protein: CASSTLGTSGGQYNEQFF.

The chain joins TRBV5-5 to TRBJ1-5; TRBD1 aligns across 8 bases. Germline CDR1 SGHKS, CDR2 YYEKEE (reference sequence). The CDR3 is made up of 13 amino acids. V lost 1 base and J lost 6; bases outside the gene matches: 0. The CDR3: CASSLQGAQPQHF. CDR3 DNA sequence: TGTGCCAGCAGCTTGCAGGGGGCTCAGCCCCAGCATTTT.

The CDR3 bases are TGTGCCAGCAGCTTAGCGCAGACAAACTATGGCTACACCTTC. It yields the protein CASSLAQTNYGYTF. The chain joins TRBV7-2 to TRBJ1-2, with no clear D. Germline-derived CDR1 and CDR2 are SGHTA and FQGNSA. This CDR3 region has 14 residues. V was clipped by 0 bases and J by 2 bases, with 7 bases between them.

The V and J genes are TRBV19 and TRBJ2-7; 10 nucleotides match TRBD1. The CDR3 is made up of 16 amino acids. J lost 5 bases, V lost 2 bases, and 9 bases had no gene match. In germline, CDR1 is LNHDA, CDR2 SQIVND (reference sequence). The CDR3 is CASSITSGTGENEQYF. Written as DNA, the CDR3 is TGTGCCAGTAGTATAACCTCCGGGACAGGGGAGAACGAGCAGTACTTC. Filled out from reference TRBV19 and TRBJ2-7, the complete variable domain reads DGGITQSPKYLFRKEGQNVTLSCEQNLNHDAMYWYRQDPGQGLRLIYYSQIVNDFQKGDIAEGYSVSREKKESFPLTVTSAQKNPTAFYLCASSITSGTGENEQYFGPGTRLTVT.

As for this clone: A junction boundary mismatches the germline segment, possibly from a read error. CDR3 sequence (DNA): TGTGCCAGCAACCCGGGACACCCTAAAGAAAAACTGTTTTTT. As protein: CASNPGHPKEKLFF. The chain carries TRBV25-1 and TRBJ1-4; possible D gene TRBD1, 6 bases. The germline CDR1 and CDR2 sequences are MGHDK and SYGVNS. CDR3 size: 14 residues.

In nucleotides, the CDR3 is TGTGCCAGCAGCTTAGGATCCGCTCGGAATGAAAAACTGTTTTTT. Protein sequence: CASSLGSARNEKLFF. This sequence joins TRBV11-2 and TRBJ1-4; no reliable D call. The CDR3 is 15 residues long. CDR1 and CDR2 (germline): SGHAT, FQNNGV. Trimming pared 1 base from V and 5 bases from J, leaving 11 bases between.

The rearrangement joins TRBV5-1 to TRBJ2-3; 7 positions match TRBD1. V lost 6 bases to trimming and J lost 1 base; unmatched junction nucleotides: 8. This CDR3 region has 15 residues. The germline gives CDR1 SGHRS, CDR2 YFSETQ. CDR3 protein: CASTLEGQGTDTQYF. CDR3 coding DNA: TGCGCCAGCACTCTGGAAGGACAGGGCACAGATACGCAGTATTTT.

This chain connects TRBV19 to TRBJ1-2; D might be TRBD1 (6 bases). The germline gives CDR1 LNHDA, CDR2 SQIVND (reference sequence). The V end lost 1 base, the J end lost 8 bases, and 14 bases lay between the germline ends. The CDR3 runs to 14 residues. The CDR3 is CASSIGRQASGYTF. DNA for the CDR3: TGTGCCAGTAGTATAGGGAGACAGGCTTCAGGCTACACCTTC.

The rearrangement joins TRBV19 to TRBJ1-4; possible D gene TRBD1, 5 bases. Germline loops: CDR1 LNHDA, CDR2 SQIVND (reference sequence). CDR3 size: 14 residues. The V gene lost 10 bases and the J gene lost 2 bases, with 14 bases spanning the gap. Written as DNA, the CDR3 is TGTGCCACCCAGCGGGACGCGACTAATGAAAAACTGTTTTTT. Protein product: CATQRDATNEKLFF.

The chain recombines TRBV11-1 with TRBJ2-7; possible D gene TRBD1, 5 bases. Deletions cut 8 bases from V and 0 bases from J, with 14 bases between. Germline CDR1 and CDR2: SGHAT and FQDESV (reference sequence). This CDR3 comprises 14 residues. The CDR3: CASQRQPSSYEQYF. The CDR3 region has the DNA TGTGCCAGCCAGAGACAGCCGAGCTCCTACGAGCAGTACTTC.

The chain is built from TRBV11-2 and TRBJ2-2; no clear D gene. The CDR3 loop spans 15 amino acids. Trimming stripped 2 bases from V and 9 bases from J, with 16 bases between. Germline loops: CDR1 SGHAT, CDR2 FQNNGV. The CDR3: CASSLPEVGGRELFF. CDR3 DNA: TGTGCCAGCAGCTTACCCGAGGTTGGCGGCCGGGAGCTGTTTTTT.

This sequence joins TRBV25-1 and TRBJ2-7, with unresolved D. There are 13 residues in the CDR3. V gave up 7 bases and J gave up 9 bases, with 19 bases separating them. Per the germline V gene, CDR1 is MGHDK and CDR2 is SYGVNS. The CDR3 here is CASTRESSVGQYF. CDR3 coding DNA: TGTGCCAGCACCCGAGAAAGCTCGGTCGGGCAGTACTTC.

The V call is TRBV5-6, the J call TRBJ2-4, with D tentatively TRBD1 (6 bases). The germline V gene has CDR1 SGHDT and CDR2 YYEEEE. The V end lost 4 bases, the J end lost 0 bases, and 17 bases lay between the germline ends. The CDR3 is made up of 17 amino acids. In nucleotides, the CDR3 is TGTGCCAGCAGCATCCCCGGGACACCATTAGCCAAAAACATTCAGTACTTC. It codes for CASSIPGTPLAKNIQYF.

The chain has TRBV30 and TRBJ1-3; D is perhaps TRBD1 (6 bases). Germline CDR1 is GTSNPN and CDR2 is SVGIG (reference sequence). The CDR3 contains 13 residues. V was trimmed by 1 base and J by 4 bases, leaving 8 bases between them. CDR3 nucleotides: TGTGCCTGGAGTGGGGGGCTAGGAAACACCATATATTTT. This translates into CAWSGGLGNTIYF. The full variable domain, with the rest looked up from reference TRBV30 and TRBJ1-3, is SQTIHQWPATLVQPVGSPLSLECTVEGTSNPNLYWYRQAAGRGLQLLFYSVGIGQISSEVPQNLSASRPQDRQFILSSKKLLLSDSGFYLCAWSGGLGNTIYFGEGSWLTVV.

CDR3 protein: CSVVGRVAEAFF. As DNA, the CDR3 is TGCAGCGTTGTAGGCAGGGTGGCTGAAGCTTTCTTT. V and J are TRBV29-1 and TRBJ1-1, with D possibly matching TRBD1 (5 bases). V lost 4 bases, J lost 6 bases, and 12 bases lay in between. The CDR3 totals 12 residues. Germline loops: CDR1 SQVTM, CDR2 ANQGSEA.

The V call is TRBV28, the J call TRBJ2-5; 7 nucleotides match TRBD1. Germline loops: CDR1 MDHEN, CDR2 SYDVKM. J lost 0 bases, V lost 7 bases, and 8 bases had no gene match. The CDR3 runs to 15 residues. The chain's CDR3 is CASTTTGAYQETQYF. Here the CDR3 DNA reads TGTGCCAGCACCACAACAGGGGCGTACCAAGAGACCCAGTACTTC.

The CDR3 loop reads CASSIPLGRGNYGYTF. CDR3 in DNA: TGTGCCAGTAGTATCCCCCTGGGCAGGGGGAACTATGGCTACACCTTC. The rearrangement uses TRBV19 and TRBJ1-2; 7 positions agree with TRBD1. CDR3 length: 16 amino acids. Germline V lookup: CDR1 LNHDA, CDR2 SQIVND (reference sequence). J was trimmed by 2 bases and V by 3 bases; bases with no gene match: 9.

The rearrangement uses TRBV28 and TRBJ2-7; maybe TRBD1 (6 bases). V dropped 6 bases and J dropped 6 bases, with 18 bases sitting between them. Germline V lookup: CDR1 MDHEN, CDR2 SYDVKM. The CDR3 contains 14 residues. CDR3 DNA sequence: TGTGCCAGCAGCCCCCGCACAGGGCTTGGCGAGCAGTACTTC. Translation: CASSPRTGLGEQYF.

V is TRBV5-6 and J is TRBJ2-5; no definite D call. Germline V gene lookup returns CDR1 SGHDT and CDR2 YYEEEE. Trimming took 3 bases from V and 0 from J, leaving 6 bases between them. The CDR3 sequence is 13 residues long. The chain's CDR3 is CASSSGYQETQYF. CDR3 DNA sequence: TGTGCCAGCAGCTCAGGATACCAAGAGACCCAGTACTTC.

The chain carries TRBV11-2 and TRBJ1-2; no definite D call. Germline V CDR1 and CDR2: SGHAT, FQNNGV. This CDR3 spans 12 amino acids. The ends were cut back, 3 bases at V and 8 bases at J, with 10 bases in the middle. CDR3 protein: CASSFGGLGYTF. The CDR3 DNA reads as TGTGCCAGCAGCTTCGGAGGACTCGGCTACACCTTC.

The CDR3 loop is CASSQNPGGSEAFF. As DNA, the CDR3 is TGTGCCAGCAGTCAAAACCCAGGGGGTAGTGAAGCTTTCTTT. The gene calls are TRBV6-6 and TRBJ1-1, with 7 bases lining up with TRBD1. This CDR3 has 14 amino acids. Germline values: CDR1 MNHNY, CDR2 SVGAGI (reference sequence). The J segment lost 7 bases and the V segment lost 5 bases, leaving 10 bases of the junction unmatched.

The chain carries TRBV30 and TRBJ2-7; tentative D call: TRBD1 (7 bases). Germline V gene lookup returns CDR1 GTSNPN and CDR2 SVGIG (reference sequence). V gave up 0 bases and J gave up 2 bases, with 11 bases separating them. CDR3 length: 14 residues. CDR3 in DNA: TGTGCCTGGAGTGTGGGCAGGGGGGCCTACGAGCAGTACTTC. It is translated as CAWSVGRGAYEQYF.